One and the same sample provided the 27 T cell receptor beta chains below, sequenced in a study of blood T cell repertoires in COVID-19. This table comes from immunoSEQ multiplex PCR, and its TCRdb copy is limited to in-frame clones, with some not included. Here the sample spans more than 85,000 clones, 86% being singletons. The sample consisted of PBMCs or T cells enriched from blood (not recorded which). Every receptor here comes from a woman between 50 and 59 years old who had recovered from COVID-19.

The chain has TRBV30 and TRBJ1-5; D gene ambiguous. CDR3 size: 13 residues. Germline V gene data show CDR1 as GTSNPN and CDR2 as SVGIG (reference sequence). Trimming stripped 3 bases from V and 6 bases from J, with 12 bases between. The CDR3 region has the DNA TGTGCCTGGAGAAGACAATTGGGTCAGCCCCAGCATTTT. Translated, it gives CAWRRQLGQPQHF.

The chain carries TRBV5-1 and TRBJ2-3; TRBD2 aligns across 10 bases. Losses at the gene ends were 2 bases for V and 2 bases for J; bases not matched to a gene: 11. This CDR3 contains 18 residues. CDR1 and CDR2 from the germline V gene are SGHRS and YFSETQ. In DNA, the CDR3 is TGCGCCAGCAGCTTTTCTAGCGGGAGAGGGTCCGTCACAGATACGCAGTATTTT. Translated: CASSFSSGRGSVTDTQYF.

This clone has more than one count but fewer than ten. The CDR3 DNA is TGTGCCAGCAGAACCTTACAGGGGGCTCGAGGAGGCTACACCTTC. Its translation is CASRTLQGARGGYTF. This rearrangement joins TRBV28 to TRBJ1-2, with 9 bases fitting TRBD1. The length of the CDR3 is 15 residues. Trimming cost V 6 bases and J 8 bases; bases outside gene matches: 13. The germline CDR1 and CDR2 sequences are MDHEN and SYDVKM.

V and J are TRBV21-1 and TRBJ1-2. TRBV21-1 is deemed a pseudogene. CDR3 length: 15 residues. CDR3 protein: CASSKAWQRKDGYTF. Here the CDR3 DNA reads TGTGCCAGCAGCAAAGCTTGGCAGCGAAAGGATGGCTACACCTTC.

The CDR3 loop is CASSVGPGGAYEQYF. The CDR3 coding sequence is TGTGCCAGCAGCGTAGGTCCCGGGGGGGCTTACGAGCAGTACTTC. This chain connects TRBV9 to TRBJ2-7; 8 positions agree with TRBD2. Trimming removed 0 bases from V and 4 bases from J; junction bases left unmatched: 6. Germline loops: CDR1 SGDLS, CDR2 YYNGEE. The CDR3 is 15 amino acids.

V is TRBV5-4 and J is TRBJ2-7, with 7 bases identical to TRBD1. Losses at the gene ends were 4 bases for V and 0 bases for J; bases not matched to a gene: 7. The germline V gene encodes CDR1 SGHNT and CDR2 YYREEE (reference sequence). This CDR3 region has 15 residues. The CDR3 sequence: CASSAQGLTSYEQYF. The DNA for the CDR3 is TGTGCCAGCAGCGCACAGGGGTTAACCTCCTACGAGCAGTACTTC.

V and J are TRBV27 and TRBJ2-5, with TRBD2 matching 9 bases. V was pared by 4 bases and J by 5 bases, with 11 bases of the junction left unmatched. The CDR3 is 16 amino acids. Germline CDR1 reads MNHEY; CDR2 reads SMNVEV (reference sequence). CDR3: CASSSLAGWGEETQYF. CDR3 DNA sequence: TGTGCCAGCAGTTCCCTAGCGGGGTGGGGGGAGGAGACCCAGTACTTC.

The chain joins TRBV11-2 to TRBJ2-1, with TRBD1 matching 8 bases. This CDR3 is 14 amino acids long. Germline V gene data show CDR1 as SGHAT and CDR2 as FQNNGV. The J segment lost 6 bases and the V segment lost 6 bases, leaving 7 bases of the junction unmatched. CDR3 in amino acids: CASREDREINEQFF. CDR3 bases: TGTGCCAGCAGGGAGGACAGGGAAATCAATGAGCAGTTCTTC.

This rearrangement joins TRBV15 to TRBJ1-3, with D possibly being TRBD1 (5 bases). Germline V gene lookup returns CDR1 LNHNV and CDR2 YYDKDF (reference sequence). The CDR3 consists of 13 residues. Deletions cut 3 bases from V and 9 bases from J, with 12 bases between. CDR3 amino acids: CATSSAKGATIYF. Written as DNA, the CDR3 is TGTGCCACCAGCAGCGCGAAAGGGGCCACCATATATTTT.

This chain uses TRBV9 with TRBJ2-6, with TRBD1 matching over 7 bases. Germline V gene lookup returns CDR1 SGDLS and CDR2 YYNGEE. The V and J ends lost 2 bases and 0 bases, in that order; junction bases with no gene match: 11. This CDR3 region has 19 residues. The CDR3 loop is CASSVGTEQQYSGANVLTF. CDR3 sequence (DNA): TGTGCCAGCAGCGTCGGGACAGAACAGCAATACTCTGGGGCCAACGTCCTGACTTTC.

This chain uses TRBV27 with TRBJ1-1; D unclear. This CDR3 has 15 amino acids. Per germline, CDR1 MNHEY and CDR2 SMNVEV (reference sequence). Trimming removed 2 bases from V and 5 bases from J, with 15 bases in between. In nucleotides, the CDR3 is TGTGCCAGCAGTTTAGGGGTAGGGAGGGATACTGAAGCTTTCTTT. Translating it yields CASSLGVGRDTEAFF.

The gene calls are TRBV6-7 and TRBJ1-4; D possibly corresponds to TRBD1 (5 bases). TRBV6-7 is identified as an open reading frame with a role that is uncertain. V was pared by 2 bases and J by 4 bases, with 17 bases between. This CDR3 is 17 amino acids long. The CDR3 region is CASSYGAVGLFNEKLFF. The CDR3 DNA reads as TGTGCCAGCAGTTACGGGGCAGTCGGTCTTTTTAATGAAAAACTGTTTTTT.

The rearrangement uses TRBV28 and TRBJ2-7, with 7 bases fitting TRBD1. The CDR3 is 15 amino acids. Germline CDR1 is MDHEN and CDR2 is SYDVKM. J was trimmed by 1 base and V by 2 bases; bases with no gene match: 5. For the CDR3, the DNA is TGTGCCAGCAGTTTAAGACAGGGTGCATCCTACGAGCAGTACTTC. It codes for CASSLRQGASYEQYF. Full variable domain (outside the CDR3, taken from reference TRBV28 and TRBJ2-7): DVKVTQSSRYLVKRTGEKVFLECVQDMDHENMFWYRQDPGLGLRLIYFSYDVKMKEKGDIPEGYSVSREKKERFSLILESASTNQTSMYLCASSLRQGASYEQYFGPGTRLTVT.

This rearrangement joins TRBV28 to TRBJ1-6; TRBD1 is a possible D gene (5 bases). Per germline, CDR1 MDHEN and CDR2 SYDVKM. Trimming left V 3 bases short and J 13 bases short, with 16 bases between. CDR3 length: 14 amino acids. The CDR3 bases are TGTGCCAGCAGTTTTGCCGGGGGGGGGAGTCCCCTCCACTTT. Protein sequence: CASSFAGGGSPLHF.

The chain carries TRBV19 and TRBJ2-6, with a weak D call TRBD1 (6 bases). Germline V gene lookup returns CDR1 LNHDA and CDR2 SQIVND (reference sequence). The CDR3 has 15 residues. Trimming removed 2 bases at V and 2 bases at J, with 7 bases between. The CDR3 coding sequence is TGTGCCAGTAGTATAAGGACAGCTGGGGCCAACGTCCTGACTTTC. Translation gives CASSIRTAGANVLTF.

The CDR3 DNA is TGTGCCAGCAGCTTAGTGGGACAGGTGGACCAGCCCCAGCATTTT. It is translated as CASSLVGQVDQPQHF. This rearrangement joins TRBV7-2 to TRBJ1-5, with 8 nucleotides matching TRBD1. Germline assignment: CDR1 SGHTA and CDR2 FQGNSA. The CDR3 loop spans 15 amino acids. With 1 base clipped from V and 7 bases from J, the junction kept 6 bases outside the gene matches.

This clone was observed a single time. The rearrangement uses TRBV4-2 and TRBJ2-5; D might be TRBD2 (6 bases). The length of the CDR3 is 15 residues. Germline CDR1 LGHNA, CDR2 YNFKEQ. With 1 base removed from V and 4 bases from J, the gap between germline ends came to 13 bases. This CDR3 reads CASSQATSSRETQYF. The CDR3 DNA reads TGTGCCAGCAGCCAAGCTACTAGCTCTCGAGAGACCCAGTACTTC.

This clone was detected only once. The chain uses TRBV3-1 (or the pseudogene TRBV3-2) and TRBJ1-1; 7 positions match TRBD1. J was trimmed by 5 bases and V by 0 bases; bases with no gene match: 6. The CDR3 has 15 amino acids. Germline values: CDR1 LGHDT, CDR2 YNNKEL (reference sequence). CDR3 protein: CASSQDSTGRTEAFF. Here the CDR3 DNA reads TGTGCCAGCAGCCAAGACTCGACAGGGAGGACTGAAGCTTTCTTT.

This rearrangement joins TRBV27 to TRBJ1-6; TRBD1 aligns across 8 bases. V shed 9 bases, J shed 7 bases, and the junction held 8 bases outside the gene matches. Germline V CDR1 and CDR2: MNHEY, SMNVEV (reference sequence). The CDR3 is 14 amino acids. The CDR3 loop is CASSIRGLNSPLHF. The CDR3 DNA sequence: TGTGCCAGTTCCATCAGGGGGCTCAATTCACCCCTCCACTTT.

V and J are TRBV19 and TRBJ1-1; D remains ambiguous. Germline lookup yields CDR1 LNHDA and CDR2 SQIVND (reference sequence). The CDR3 runs 13 residues. Deletions cut 3 bases from V and 0 bases from J, with 5 bases between. CDR3 protein: CASSITVNTEAFF. CDR3 DNA sequence: TGTGCCAGTAGTATCACGGTGAACACTGAAGCTTTCTTT.

This chain connects TRBV27 to TRBJ1-2; maybe TRBD1 (6 bases). V was cut by 6 bases and J by 3 bases, with 14 bases left in between. Germline V gives CDR1 MNHEY, CDR2 SMNVEV (reference sequence). The CDR3 covers 14 residues. CDR3 region: CASRLNRDDYGYTF. The CDR3, as DNA: TGTGCCAGCAGGCTAAACAGGGACGACTATGGCTACACCTTC.

This clone was detected only once. Written as DNA, the CDR3 is TGTGCCAGCAGTCGGGGGGGGCAAGAGACCCAGTACTTC. Translating gives CASSRGGQETQYF. The chain joins TRBV28 to TRBJ2-5, with TRBD2 matching 8 bases. With 5 bases clipped from V and 2 bases from J, the junction kept 1 base outside the gene matches. The CDR3 loop spans 13 amino acids. Germline CDR1 reads MDHEN; CDR2 reads SYDVKM.

The chain carries TRBV11-2 and TRBJ1-6, with D perhaps TRBD1 (6 bases). The CDR3 covers 17 residues. CDR1 is SGHAT, CDR2 FQNNGV, per germline. V was pared by 5 bases and J by 9 bases, with 23 bases between. In nucleotides, the CDR3 is TGTGCCAGCAGCCCCTTTCGACAAACCAGGGGAGCTTCACCCCTCCACTTT. Its translation is CASSPFRQTRGASPLHF.

The CDR3 protein is CASRPDRDNEQFF. CDR3 in DNA: TGTGCCAGCAGGCCAGACAGGGACAATGAGCAGTTCTTC. The chain has TRBV5-4 and TRBJ2-1; 7 bases are a match to TRBD1. J was trimmed by 5 bases and V by 5 bases; bases with no gene match: 4. Germline V gene sequence: CDR1 SGHNT, CDR2 YYREEE (reference sequence). This CDR3 region has 13 residues.

J is TRBJ2-3 and V is TRBV5-1; D not resolved. The CDR3 loop spans 14 amino acids. V was trimmed by 2 bases and J by 0 bases, leaving 7 bases between them. Germline lookup yields CDR1 SGHRS and CDR2 YFSETQ. The CDR3 reads CASSFSTSTDTQYF. DNA of the CDR3: TGCGCCAGCAGCTTTAGCACTAGCACAGATACGCAGTATTTT.

This chain links TRBV6-4 with TRBJ2-3; 9 nucleotides line up with TRBD2. Per germline, CDR1 MRHNA and CDR2 SNTAGT. The CDR3 runs 15 residues. J gave up 1 base and V 4 bases, and 3 bases lay outside the gene matches. In DNA, the CDR3 is TGTGCCAGCAGTGTCCAGCGGGGGGGCACAGATACGCAGTATTTT. It codes for CASSVQRGGTDTQYF.

This clone has only one observation. The gene calls are TRBV2 and TRBJ2-1, with 10 bases identical to TRBD2. This CDR3 contains 15 residues. Germline CDR1 reads SNHLY; CDR2 reads FYNNEI. The trim removed 7 bases at V and 3 bases at J, leaving 6 bases unmatched. In DNA form, the CDR3 reads TGTGCCAGCAACTCGGGACTAGCGTACTACAATGAGCAGTTCTTC. It yields the protein CASNSGLAYYNEQFF.